Reported below is one T cell receptor (beta chain). The CDR3 length is 15 residues. Germline V CDR1 and CDR2: SGHTA, FQGTGA. The germline V and J ends were trimmed by 1 base and 0 bases, with 8 bases remaining between them. The data derive from a study of cytotoxic CD8 clonotypes in ibrutinib-treated CLL. The table came from immunoSEQ multiplex PCR; TCRdb's copy has only in-frame clones and leaves some out. The sample carries approximately 300,000 clones, around four fifths recorded once. The chain combines TRBV7-3 with TRBJ2-3; D unresolved. The origin of this receptor is a human donor with chronic lymphocytic leukemia. The sequencing used PBMCs, collected before ibrutinib treatment. The DNA for the CDR3 is TGTGCCAGCAGCTTAATCCCATCCAGCACAGATACGCAGTATTTT. Translating it yields CASSLIPSSTDTQYF. Looking up the rest from reference TRBV7-3 and TRBJ2-3 gives the full variable domain: GAGVSQTPSNKVTEKGKYVELRCDPISGHTALYWYRQSLGQGPEFLIYFQGTGAADDSGLPNDRFFAVRPEGSVSTLKIQRTERGDSAVYLCASSLIPSSTDTQYFGPGTRLTVL.